This TCR beta chain appears in the sequencing data of a study of human T cells and chemical hapten exposure. This clonotype occurred many times. Its target is unknown. V was clipped by 0 bases and J by 6 bases, with 19 bases between them. CDR3 length equals 17 residues. Germline CDR1 and CDR2: LGHNA and YSLEER. Findings and limits, study-wide: TCRs whose frequency exceeded 1 in 1000 remained the same following DPC sensitization.

The sample's time point: pre-sensitization, week 0. Treatment meaning: therapeutic diphenylcyclopropenone sensitization with weekly scalp DPC. MiXCR was run by TCRdb on the RACE reads, yielding one entry per CDR3 protein. The sample shows about 92,000 distinct CDR3 sequences, 9.6% of them seen only once. The chain combines TRBV4-3 with TRBJ2-3; TRBD1 is a possible D gene (6 bases). This clonotype was obtained from a woman in her thirties or forties with alopecia areata. Some clones in this sample may be carry-over from other donors' samples. Sequenced material: whole blood, taken in connection with sensitization to the hapten diphenylcyclopropenone (DPC). CDR3 coding DNA: TGCGCCAGCAGCCAAGATCTTTTAGGGGGACCCGGGGATACGCAGTATTTT. The encoded protein is CASSQDLLGGPGDTQYF.